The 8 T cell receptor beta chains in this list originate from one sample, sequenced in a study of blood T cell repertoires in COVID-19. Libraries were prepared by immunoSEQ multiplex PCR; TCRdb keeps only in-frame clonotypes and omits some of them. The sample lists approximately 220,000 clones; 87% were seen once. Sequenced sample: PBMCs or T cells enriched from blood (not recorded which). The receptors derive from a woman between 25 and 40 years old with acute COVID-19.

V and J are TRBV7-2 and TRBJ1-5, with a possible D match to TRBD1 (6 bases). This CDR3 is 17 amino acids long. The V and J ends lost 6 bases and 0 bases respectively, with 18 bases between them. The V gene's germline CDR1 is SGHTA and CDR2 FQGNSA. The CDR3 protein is CASSSLGQSYSNQPQHF. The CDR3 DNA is TGTGCCAGCAGTTCCTTAGGACAGTCGTATAGCAATCAGCCCCAGCATTTT.

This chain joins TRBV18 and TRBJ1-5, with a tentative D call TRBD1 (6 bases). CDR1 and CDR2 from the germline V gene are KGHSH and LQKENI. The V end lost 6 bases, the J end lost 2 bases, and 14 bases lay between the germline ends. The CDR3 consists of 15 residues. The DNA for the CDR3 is TGTGCCAGCTCTTCGACAGGTGGGGGCAATCAGCCCCAGCATTTT. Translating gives CASSSTGGGNQPQHF.

DNA of the CDR3: TGTGCCAGCAGTTACTCCGGGACAGGGAGTGCTGGCTACACCTTC. It yields the protein CASSYSGTGSAGYTF. This chain uses TRBV6-5 with TRBJ1-2; 9 bases agree with TRBD1. Germline V gene data show CDR1 as MNHEY and CDR2 as SVGAGI. J was trimmed by 7 bases and V by 0 bases; bases with no gene match: 6. CDR3 length: 15 residues.

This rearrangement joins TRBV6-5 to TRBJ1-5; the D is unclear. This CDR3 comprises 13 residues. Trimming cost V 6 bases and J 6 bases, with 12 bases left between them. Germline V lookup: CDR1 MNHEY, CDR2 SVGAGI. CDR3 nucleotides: TGTGCCAGCAGCCTCGGACTGGTTCAGCCCCAGCATTTT. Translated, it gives CASSLGLVQPQHF.

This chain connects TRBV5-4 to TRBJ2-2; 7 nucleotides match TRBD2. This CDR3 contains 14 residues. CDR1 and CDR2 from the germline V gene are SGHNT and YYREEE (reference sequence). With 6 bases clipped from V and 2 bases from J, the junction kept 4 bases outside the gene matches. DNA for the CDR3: TGTGCCAGCAAAGCGGGACTAAACACCGGGGAGCTGTTTTTT. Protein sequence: CASKAGLNTGELFF.

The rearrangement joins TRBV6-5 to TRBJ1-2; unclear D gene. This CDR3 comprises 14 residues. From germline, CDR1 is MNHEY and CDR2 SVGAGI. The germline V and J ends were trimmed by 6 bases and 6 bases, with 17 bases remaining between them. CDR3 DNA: TGTGCCAGCAGCCCGTCGGCGGGGTCCCATGGCTACACCTTC. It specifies CASSPSAGSHGYTF.

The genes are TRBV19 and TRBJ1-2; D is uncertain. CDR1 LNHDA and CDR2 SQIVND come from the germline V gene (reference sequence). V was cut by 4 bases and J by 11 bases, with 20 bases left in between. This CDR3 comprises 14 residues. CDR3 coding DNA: TGTGCCAGTAGTACCTGGACGGGCCCCGGAGGTTACACCTTC. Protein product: CASSTWTGPGGYTF.

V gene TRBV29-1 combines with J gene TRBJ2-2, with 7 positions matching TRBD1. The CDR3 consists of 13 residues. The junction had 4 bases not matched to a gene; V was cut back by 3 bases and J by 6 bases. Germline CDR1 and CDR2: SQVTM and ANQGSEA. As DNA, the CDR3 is TGCAGCGTTGAGCAGGGGGTCCCCGGGGAGCTGTTTTTT. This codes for CSVEQGVPGELFF.